This T cell receptor beta chain was documented in a study of blood T cell repertoires in COVID-19. Clones were read by immunoSEQ multiplex PCR, and TCRdb kept only the in-frame ones, dropping some. Of about 270,000 clones listed, 80% to 85% were seen once; the top ten hold about 3.2%. CDR1 is SGDLS and CDR2 is YYNGEE in the germline V gene. Trimming stripped 4 bases from V and 5 bases from J, with 17 bases between. The CDR3 runs 15 residues. Material for sequencing was peripheral blood. The TCR comes from a woman aged 60 to 75 with active or convalescent COVID-19. The chain has TRBV9 and TRBJ2-3; D is possibly TRBD1 (7 bases). Here the CDR3 reads CASSLQPGGKDTQYF. The CDR3 coding sequence is TGTGCCAGCAGCTTACAGCCAGGGGGGAAAGATACGCAGTATTTT.